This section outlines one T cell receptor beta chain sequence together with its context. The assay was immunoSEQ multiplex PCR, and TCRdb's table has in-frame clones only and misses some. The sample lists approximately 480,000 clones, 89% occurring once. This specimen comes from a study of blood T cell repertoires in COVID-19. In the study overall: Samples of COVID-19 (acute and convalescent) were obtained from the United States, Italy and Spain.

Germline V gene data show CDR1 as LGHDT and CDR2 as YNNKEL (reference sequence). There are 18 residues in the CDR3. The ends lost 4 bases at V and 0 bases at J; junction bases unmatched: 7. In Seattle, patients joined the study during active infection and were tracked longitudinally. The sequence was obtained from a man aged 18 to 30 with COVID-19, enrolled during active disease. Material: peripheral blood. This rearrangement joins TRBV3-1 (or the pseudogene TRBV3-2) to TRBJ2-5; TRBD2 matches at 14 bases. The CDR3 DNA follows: TGTGCCAGCAGCCTAGGACTAGCGGGGGGTTCGTACCAAGAGACCCAGTACTTC. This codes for CASSLGLAGGSYQETQYF.